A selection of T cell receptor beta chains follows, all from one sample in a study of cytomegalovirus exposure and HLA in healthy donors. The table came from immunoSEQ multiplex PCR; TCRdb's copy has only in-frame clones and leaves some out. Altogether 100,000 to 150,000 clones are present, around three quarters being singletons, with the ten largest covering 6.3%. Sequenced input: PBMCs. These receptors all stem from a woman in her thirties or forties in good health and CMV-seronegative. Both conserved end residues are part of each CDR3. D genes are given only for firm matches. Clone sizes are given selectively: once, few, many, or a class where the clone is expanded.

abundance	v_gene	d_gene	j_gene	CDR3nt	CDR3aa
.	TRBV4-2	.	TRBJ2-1	TGTGCCAGCAGCCAGCAAGGCGGGCCGGCGCACAATGAGCAGTTCTTC	CASSQQGGPAHNEQFF
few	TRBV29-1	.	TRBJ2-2	TGCAGCGTCGCCACCCGATCGGGGACCGGGGAGCTGTTTTTT	CSVATRSGTGELFF
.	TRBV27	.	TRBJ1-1	TGTGCCAGCAGTTTAGCCGGGAGGGGCACTGAAGCTTTCTTT	CASSLAGRGTEAFF
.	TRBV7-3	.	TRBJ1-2	TGTGCCAGCAGCTTAACGGGGGGGACGACTAACTATGGCTACACCTTC	CASSLTGGTTNYGYTF
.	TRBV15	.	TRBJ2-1	TGTGCCACCAGCAGAGATTTGGCGGGGTATGAGCAGTTCTTC	CATSRDLAGYEQFF
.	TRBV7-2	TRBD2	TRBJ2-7	TGTGCCAGCAGCTTAGCGCTAGCGGGGGCAACCTACGAGCAGTACTTC	CASSLALAGATYEQYF
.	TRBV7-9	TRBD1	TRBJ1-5	TGTGCCAGCAGCAACTTGATGGACAGGGGAGACCAGCCCCAGCATTTT	CASSNLMDRGDQPQHF
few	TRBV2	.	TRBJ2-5	TGTGCCAGCAGTGATTCCCGGGAGACCCAGTACTTC	CASSDSRETQYF
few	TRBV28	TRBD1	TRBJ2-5	TGTGCCAGCAGTACTGACAGGGAAATATCCCAAGAGACCCAGTACTTC	CASSTDREISQETQYF
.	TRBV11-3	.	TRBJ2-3	TGTGCCAGCAGCTTAGAAGGTAAGGACACCGAAGGAACAGATACGCAGTATTTT	CASSLEGKDTEGTDTQYF
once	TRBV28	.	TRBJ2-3	TGTGCCAGCAGTTTAGAGAGACACCACACAGATACGCAGTATTTT	CASSLERHHTDTQYF
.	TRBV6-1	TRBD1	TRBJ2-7	TGTGCCAGCAGTGAATACGGCAGGGGGCCCTCCTACGAGCAGTACTTC	CASSEYGRGPSYEQYF
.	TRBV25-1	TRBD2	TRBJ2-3	TGTGCCAGCAGTGAATTGCCAGCGGGGGCCACAGATACGCAGTATTTT	CASSELPAGATDTQYF
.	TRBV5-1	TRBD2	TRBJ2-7	TGCGCCAGCAGCTTGTGGGGGACTAGCTCTTACGAGCAGTACTTC	CASSLWGTSSYEQYF
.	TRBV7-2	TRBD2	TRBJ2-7	TGTGCCAGCAGCTCGAAGGGACTAGCGGACTCCTACGAGCAGTACTTC	CASSSKGLADSYEQYF
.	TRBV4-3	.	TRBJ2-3	TGCGCCAGCAGCCAAGACCGGGTCGGGACAGATACGCAGTATTTT	CASSQDRVGTDTQYF
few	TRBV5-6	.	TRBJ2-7	TGTGCCAGCAGCTTAGGGGGATCGCTCTCCTACGAGCAGTACTTC	CASSLGGSLSYEQYF
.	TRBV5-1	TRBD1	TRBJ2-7	TGCGCCAGCAGCTGGGGACAGGGTGGGGGCGAGCAGTACTTC	CASSWGQGGGEQYF
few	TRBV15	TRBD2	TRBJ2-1	TGTGCCACCAGCAGAGGGGGGACTAGCGGGAGTGAAGAGCAGTTCTTC	CATSRGGTSGSEEQFF
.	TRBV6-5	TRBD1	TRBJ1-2	TGTGCCAGCAGCCAGTACGAGACAGGGGGTGGCTACACCTTC	CASSQYETGGGYTF
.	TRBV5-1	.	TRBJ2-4	TGCGCCAGCAGCTTACAGGAGGGGAGAACCAAAAACATTCAGTACTTC	CASSLQEGRTKNIQYF
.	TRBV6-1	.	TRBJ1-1	TGTGCCAGCAGTGTTGGGTCGGGAGCTTTCTTT	CASSVGSGAFF
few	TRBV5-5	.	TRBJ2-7	TGTGCCAGCAGCTTAGAAACTTCCTACGAGCAGTACTTC	CASSLETSYEQYF
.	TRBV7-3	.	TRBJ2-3	TGTGCCAGCAGCTTATTAGCGGAGAGCACAGATACGCAGTATTTT	CASSLLAESTDTQYF
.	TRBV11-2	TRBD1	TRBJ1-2	TGTGCCAGCAGCCTAGGGACAGGGGGAAGTGGCTACACCTTC	CASSLGTGGSGYTF
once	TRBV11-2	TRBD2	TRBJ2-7	TGTGCCAGCAGCTTGGTCGAGGGAGGGCCGTCCGAGCAGTACTTC	CASSLVEGGPSEQYF
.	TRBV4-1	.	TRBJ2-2	TGCGCCAGCAGCCAAGCGGTGCTCGGGGAGCTGTTTTTT	CASSQAVLGELFF
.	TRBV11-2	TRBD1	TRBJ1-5	TGTGCCAGCAGCTTAGAGACAGGGTTTAATCAGTCCCAGCATTTT	CASSLETGFNQSQHF
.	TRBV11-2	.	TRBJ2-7	TGTGCCAGCAGCTTTAGCTACGAGCAGTACTTC	CASSFSYEQYF
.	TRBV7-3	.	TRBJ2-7	TGTGCCAGCAGCTTGGGAACAGGGCCTCGCTACGAGCAGTACTTC	CASSLGTGPRYEQYF
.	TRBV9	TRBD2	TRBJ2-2	TGTGCCAGCAGTCCCAGCGGGGTTAACACCGGGGAGCTGTTTTTT	CASSPSGVNTGELFF
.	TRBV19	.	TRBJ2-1	TGTGCCAGTAGTATTTCGGCTAGCTATTACAATGAGCAGTTCTTC	CASSISASYYNEQFF
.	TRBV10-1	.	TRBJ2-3	TGCGCCAGCAGTCCTCCCGTTCGAGTGGATACGCAGTATTTT	CASSPPVRVDTQYF
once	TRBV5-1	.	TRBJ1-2	TGCGCCAGCAGCCCGGGACTTGGAGGCTACACCTTC	CASSPGLGGYTF
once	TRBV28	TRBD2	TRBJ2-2	TGTGCCAGCATCTCTAGCGGGAGGGCCGCTGGGGAGCTGTTTTTT	CASISSGRAAGELFF
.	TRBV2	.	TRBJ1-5	TGTGCCAGCAGTTGGGGCGGCCCCACACCGAATCAGCCCCAGCATTTT	CASSWGGPTPNQPQHF
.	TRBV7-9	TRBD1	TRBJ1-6	TGTGCCAGCAGCACAACAGGGGTAAATTCACCCCTCCACTTT	CASSTTGVNSPLHF
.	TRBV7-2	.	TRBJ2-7	TGTGCCAGCAGCTCCACCTACGAGCAGTACTTC	CASSSTYEQYF
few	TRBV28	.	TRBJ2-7	TGTGCCAGCAGTTCATTCGCCCGGGGTTCCTACGAGCAGTACTTC	CASSSFARGSYEQYF
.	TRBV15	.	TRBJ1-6	TGTGCCACCAGCAGAGACTATTCACCCCTCCACTTT	CATSRDYSPLHF
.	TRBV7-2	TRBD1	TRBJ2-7	TGTGCCAGCAGCTCCGGACAGGTACGGGAGCAGTACTTC	CASSSGQVREQYF
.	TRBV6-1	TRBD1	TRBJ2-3	TGTGCCAGCACGGACAGGGAAGCAGATACGCAGTATTTT	CASTDREADTQYF
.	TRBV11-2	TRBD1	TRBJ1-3	TGTGCCAGCAGCTTAACCAGGACAGGGGTCGGAAACACCATATATTTT	CASSLTRTGVGNTIYF
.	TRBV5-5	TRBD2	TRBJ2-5	TGTGCCAGCAGCTTTGGACTAGCGGAGCAAGAGACCCAGTACTTC	CASSFGLAEQETQYF
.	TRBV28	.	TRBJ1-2	TGTGCCAGCAGTTTCATCCCTACAGGGTCTGGCTACACCTTC	CASSFIPTGSGYTF
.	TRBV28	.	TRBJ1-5	TGTGCCAGCAGTTTAGGGGCCCGAAAGGGTGTAGGACAGCCCCAGCATTTT	CASSLGARKGVGQPQHF
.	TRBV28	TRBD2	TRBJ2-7	TGTGCCAGCAACCATCCCCCTCTAAGCGGGAGCCCATACGAGCAGTACTTC	CASNHPPLSGSPYEQYF
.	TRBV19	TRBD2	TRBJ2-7	TGTGCCAGTACGTCTAGCGGGAGGACCTACGAGCAGTACTTC	CASTSSGRTYEQYF
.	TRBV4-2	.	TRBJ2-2	TGTGCCAGCAGCCAAGAGATCGGTAACACCGGGGAGCTGTTTTTT	CASSQEIGNTGELFF
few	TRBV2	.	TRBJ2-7	TGTGCCAGCAGCTCCAGTTGGGCTTGGCGCTCCTACGAGCAGTACTTC	CASSSSWAWRSYEQYF